This T cell receptor (beta chain) was identified during a study of STAT3 mutations in large granular lymphocyte leukemia. In the study overall: Among longitudinally sequenced T-LGLL patients, roughly half had canonical activating STAT3 mutations detected. Overall study results and limits: Sampling intervals varied between patients and samples. Every T-cell large granular lymphocyte leukemia patient had at least one immunodominant TCR beta clonotype. In about 35% of the 18 patients, new TCR clonotypes emerged after therapy.

The V gene's germline CDR1 is SQVTM and CDR2 ANQGSEA. This CDR3 contains 13 residues. V lost 6 bases, J lost 7 bases, and 6 bases stayed unmatched. Only in-frame clones appear in the TCRdb table, and some are missing; sequencing was by immunoSEQ multiplex PCR. The table records around 29,000 clones, approximately 86% of them present only once. As for this clone: Its matching antigen is unknown.

This chain links TRBV29-1 with TRBJ2-1; 10 bases fit TRBD2. The sequence derives from a man aged 60 to 69 with T-cell large granular lymphocyte leukemia. Some clones in this sample may be carry-over from other donors' samples. The material sequenced was peripheral blood mononuclear cells. The CDR3 is CSVLAGAGNEQFF. The CDR3, as DNA: TGCAGCGTCCTAGCGGGAGCCGGGAATGAGCAGTTCTTC.